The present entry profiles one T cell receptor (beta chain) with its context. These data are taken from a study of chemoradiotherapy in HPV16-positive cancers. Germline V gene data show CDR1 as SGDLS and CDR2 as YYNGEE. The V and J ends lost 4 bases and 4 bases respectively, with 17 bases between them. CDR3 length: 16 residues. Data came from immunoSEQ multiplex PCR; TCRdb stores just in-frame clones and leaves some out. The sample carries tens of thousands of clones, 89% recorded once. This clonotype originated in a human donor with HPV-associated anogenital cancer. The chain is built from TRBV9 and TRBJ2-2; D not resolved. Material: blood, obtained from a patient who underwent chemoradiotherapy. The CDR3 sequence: CASSSELGEVTGELFF. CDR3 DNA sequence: TGTGCCAGCAGCTCCGAGCTGGGTGAGGTCACCGGGGAGCTGTTTTTT.